This T cell receptor (beta chain) was captured in a study of Ad26.COV2.S vaccination and SARS-CoV-2 variants. The repertoire was sequenced with immunoSEQ multiplex PCR; TCRdb's copy has only in-frame clones and lacks some. This sample has about 180,000 clones; roughly 87% occur once, and the top ten carry about 5.5%. The CDR3 loop spans 14 amino acids. Germline CDR1 SGDLS, CDR2 YYNGEE. The ends were cut back, 1 base at V and 2 bases at J, with 8 bases in the middle. Sequenced here: peripheral blood, sampled after recovery from COVID-19. This clonotype originated in a human donor who had recovered from COVID-19. The genes are TRBV9 and TRBJ2-3, with a weak D call TRBD1 (5 bases). Here the CDR3 reads CASSVQGNTDTQYF. In DNA form, the CDR3 reads TGTGCCAGCAGCGTACAGGGAAACACAGATACGCAGTATTTT.